The 27 T cell receptor beta chains presented below share a single source sample, sequenced in a study of T cell changes during pregnancy in multiple sclerosis (dated by TCRdb to the late 2010s). Library method: the immunoSEQ multiplex PCR assay. This immuneACCESS table, as held by TCRdb, lists in-frame sequences with V and J called but not all clones. Of the missing ones, under half trace to an unresolved V gene in checked studies; the others have no known cause. The sample has tens of thousands of clones on record, about 91% of them singletons. Around 0.3% of the sample belongs to the ten largest clones. The sequencing used CD4+ T cells from peripheral blood mononuclear cells, collected in the third trimester of pregnancy. Every receptor here comes from a female donor in good health, enrolled as a control in a pregnancy study.

The chain links TRBV12-5 to TRBJ1-1; TRBD1 might be the D (5 bases). The V gene's germline CDR1 is LGHNT and CDR2 FRNRAP. There are 13 residues in the CDR3. Deletions cut 4 bases from V and 3 bases from J, with 9 bases between. This CDR3 is CASGSGVDTEAFF. The CDR3 nucleotides are TGTGCTAGTGGTTCGGGGGTGGACACTGAAGCTTTCTTT.

The CDR3 spells CASSPTPVGELFF. The CDR3 region has the DNA TGTGCCAGCAGTCCTACTCCGGTCGGGGAGCTGTTTTTT. The V gene is TRBV7-3, the J gene TRBJ2-2; D is undetermined. From germline, CDR1 is SGHTA and CDR2 FQGTGA. CDR3 size: 13 residues. Deletions cut 6 bases from V and 7 bases from J, with 12 bases between.

The chain uses TRBV2 and TRBJ1-3; D gene ambiguous. Deletions cut 5 bases from V and 2 bases from J, with 16 bases between. Germline V CDR1 and CDR2: SNHLY, FYNNEI. This CDR3 is 16 amino acids long. Here the CDR3 DNA reads TGTGCCAGCAGTCGGAGGTCGGTTGGGGCTGGAAACACCATATATTTT. Translated: CASSRRSVGAGNTIYF.

This clone appeared a single time. This rearrangement joins TRBV4-2 to TRBJ1-6; D remains ambiguous. Per germline, CDR1 LGHNA and CDR2 YNFKEQ. V was cut by 1 base and J by 5 bases, with 12 bases left in between. The CDR3 covers 16 residues. CDR3 protein: CASSQGWWADNSPLHF. As DNA, the CDR3 is TGTGCCAGCAGCCAAGGATGGTGGGCAGATAATTCACCCCTCCACTTT.

This rearrangement joins TRBV7-2 to TRBJ2-6; TRBD1 aligns across 7 bases. Per the germline V gene, CDR1 is SGHTA and CDR2 is FQGNSA. V trimming: 5 bases; J trimming: 2 bases; junction bases outside the gene matches: 6. This CDR3 is 16 amino acids long. The CDR3 DNA is TGTGCCAGCAGCCGACGAACAGGGGCTGGGGCCAACGTCCTGACTTTC. It yields the protein CASSRRTGAGANVLTF.

This chain joins TRBV2 and TRBJ1-2; D is uncertain. V was clipped by 2 bases and J by 4 bases, with 5 bases between them. The CDR3 consists of 12 residues. The germline CDR1 and CDR2 sequences are SNHLY and FYNNEI. As DNA, the CDR3 is TGTGCCAGCAGTGAACAGTCCTATGGCTACACCTTC. This encodes CASSEQSYGYTF.

The chain carries TRBV25-1 and TRBJ1-2; D ambiguous. This CDR3 has 11 residues. V was clipped by 6 bases and J by 4 bases, with 6 bases between them. CDR1 is MGHDK, CDR2 SYGVNS, per germline. The CDR3 protein is CASSYAYGYTF. The CDR3, as DNA: TGTGCCAGCAGCTACGCCTATGGCTACACCTTC.

The chain has TRBV5-1 and TRBJ2-2; 8 bases agree with TRBD1. The trim removed 0 bases at V and 3 bases at J, leaving 7 bases unmatched. Germline V lookup: CDR1 SGHRS, CDR2 YFSETQ. The CDR3 runs 17 residues. The CDR3 nucleotides read TGCGCCAGCAGCTTGGAGGGGCAGGGGGCCTACACCGGGGAGCTGTTTTTT. Protein: CASSLEGQGAYTGELFF.

V is TRBV9 and J is TRBJ1-4; D possibly corresponds to TRBD1 (5 bases). Deletions cut 4 bases from V and 6 bases from J, with 16 bases between. The CDR3 has 15 amino acids. Germline loops: CDR1 SGDLS, CDR2 YYNGEE. CDR3 residues: CASSLSGGVDEKLFF. In DNA, the CDR3 is TGTGCCAGCAGCTTAAGTGGAGGGGTGGATGAAAAACTGTTTTTT.

CDR3 sequence (DNA): TGTGCCAGCAGCGTAGTAAGACACTCGACTGAAGCTTTCTTT. Translated, it gives CASSVVRHSTEAFF. The gene calls are TRBV9 and TRBJ1-1; D not certain. This CDR3 has 14 residues. CDR1 SGDLS and CDR2 YYNGEE come from the germline V gene. Trimming shortened V by 0 bases and J by 5 bases, and 11 bases separated the two germline ends.

The chain recombines TRBV7-3 with TRBJ1-1; no definite D call. The CDR3 spans 15 residues. Germline lookup yields CDR1 SGHTA and CDR2 FQGTGA. Trimming removed 0 bases at V and 2 bases at J, with 10 bases between. The CDR3 here is CASSLTRGSNTEAFF. The CDR3 DNA is TGTGCCAGCAGCTTAACGCGTGGTTCCAACACTGAAGCTTTCTTT.

The chain joins TRBV19 to TRBJ1-2; 7 bases match TRBD1. The germline V gene encodes CDR1 LNHDA and CDR2 SQIVND (reference sequence). The CDR3 totals 14 residues. Trimming removed 5 bases from V and 0 bases from J; junction bases left unmatched: 3. Written as DNA, the CDR3 is TGTGCCAGTAGTCGGGACAGAACTAACTATGGCTACACCTTC. Protein sequence: CASSRDRTNYGYTF.

The count of this clone is one. This sequence joins TRBV30 and TRBJ1-5, with D possibly TRBD1 on 5 matching bases. There are 14 residues in the CDR3. The V gene lost 2 bases and the J gene lost 7 bases, with 15 bases spanning the gap. Germline-derived CDR1 and CDR2 are GTSNPN and SVGIG (reference sequence). CDR3 sequence: CAWSLTRGGQPQHF. The CDR3 DNA is TGTGCCTGGAGTCTCACGAGGGGAGGACAGCCCCAGCATTTT.

J is TRBJ1-4 and V is TRBV6-1; D ambiguous. CDR3 length: 14 residues. Deletions cut 2 bases from V and 6 bases from J, with 10 bases between. CDR1 is MNHNS, CDR2 SASEGT, per germline. The CDR3 DNA sequence: TGTGCCAGCAGTGAATCAGGTTTATATGAAAAACTGTTTTTT. It codes for CASSESGLYEKLFF.

V is TRBV7-3 and J is TRBJ2-2; D unclear. Germline CDR1 SGHTA, CDR2 FQGTGA. The CDR3 totals 14 residues. With 9 bases removed from V and 6 bases from J, the gap between germline ends came to 17 bases. CDR3 amino acids: CASEELARAGELFF. DNA of the CDR3: TGTGCCAGTGAGGAACTGGCGCGAGCCGGGGAGCTGTTTTTT.

The chain uses TRBV30 and TRBJ1-1, with D unresolved. Germline CDR1 is GTSNPN and CDR2 is SVGIG (reference sequence). The CDR3 is made up of 14 amino acids. Trimming left V 0 bases short and J 0 bases short, with 8 bases between. In DNA form, the CDR3 reads TGTGCCTGGAGTGTACTCGGGATGAACACTGAAGCTTTCTTT. It translates to CAWSVLGMNTEAFF.

This clone was counted between two and nine times. The chain has TRBV10-3 and TRBJ1-1; tentatively, D is TRBD1 (6 bases). Germline values: CDR1 ENHRY, CDR2 SYGVKD. CDR3 length equals 13 residues. V shed 10 bases and J shed 1 base, with 13 bases lying between them. CDR3 protein: CATLDRQNTEAFF. In DNA form, the CDR3 reads TGTGCCACCCTGGACAGACAGAACACTGAAGCTTTCTTT.

V usage is TRBV15 and J usage is TRBJ1-1; tentatively, D is TRBD1 (5 bases). The CDR3 totals 13 residues. In germline, CDR1 is LNHNV, CDR2 YYDKDF (reference sequence). Trimming shortened V by 0 bases and J by 4 bases, and 6 bases separated the two germline ends. CDR3 nucleotide sequence: TGTGCCACCAGCAGAGATCAGGGCACTGAAGCTTTCTTT. This translates into CATSRDQGTEAFF.

The gene calls are TRBV9 and TRBJ1-5; 7 bases map to TRBD1. V was clipped by 2 bases and J by 5 bases; unmatched bases: 4. Germline CDR1 reads SGDLS; CDR2 reads YYNGEE. The CDR3 is 14 amino acids. The CDR3 is CASSVGQLDQPQHF. The CDR3 DNA reads TGTGCCAGCAGCGTGGGACAGTTGGATCAGCCCCAGCATTTT.

The rearrangement uses TRBV19 and TRBJ1-2, with 7 positions matching TRBD1. The CDR3 is 14 amino acids. The J segment lost 2 bases and the V segment lost 6 bases, leaving 6 bases of the junction unmatched. The V gene's germline CDR1 is LNHDA and CDR2 SQIVND (reference sequence). DNA of the CDR3: TGTGCCAGTAGACCCGCAGGGGGGAACTATGGCTACACCTTC. Its translation: CASRPAGGNYGYTF.

This chain connects TRBV7-8 to TRBJ2-2; no firm D call. Germline values: CDR1 SGHVS, CDR2 FQNEAQ. The CDR3 has 15 amino acids. The V end was cut by 6 bases, the J end by 5 bases, with 16 bases between. CDR3 nucleotide sequence: TGTGCCAGCAGTATAAGTAGCCCCGGGACCGGGGAGCTGTTTTTT. It specifies CASSISSPGTGELFF.

Here the CDR3 DNA reads TGTGCCTACAGGGAACCGAACACCGGGGAGCTGTTTTTT. This codes for CAYREPNTGELFF. The chain uses TRBV30 and TRBJ2-2; D is perhaps TRBD1 (6 bases). V was pared by 7 bases and J by 0 bases, with 9 bases between. Germline CDR1 GTSNPN, CDR2 SVGIG (reference sequence). The CDR3 has 13 amino acids. Supplemented by reference TRBV30 and TRBJ2-2, the full variable domain reads SQTIHQWPATLVQPVGSPLSLECTVEGTSNPNLYWYRQAAGRGLQLLFYSVGIGQISSEVPQNLSASRPQDRQFILSSKKLLLSDSGFYLCAYREPNTGELFFGEGSRLTVL.

The chain uses TRBV5-1 and TRBJ2-7; TRBD2 is a possible D gene (5 bases). Trimming removed 4 bases at V and 4 bases at J, with 18 bases between. This CDR3 comprises 15 residues. The germline CDR1 and CDR2 sequences are SGHRS and YFSETQ. The CDR3 DNA reads as TGCGCCAGCAGCGTGACTTCGGAGGTCGTATACGAGCAGTACTTC. This gives the protein CASSVTSEVVYEQYF.

J is TRBJ1-1 and V is TRBV7-2; D possibly corresponds to TRBD1 (6 bases). Germline V gene sequence: CDR1 SGHTA, CDR2 FQGNSA. V gave up 7 bases and J gave up 3 bases, with 12 bases separating them. There are 13 residues in the CDR3. CDR3 nucleotide sequence: TGTGCCAGCAACAGGGTAAGGTACACTGAAGCTTTCTTT. This gives the protein CASNRVRYTEAFF.

The chain uses TRBV2 and TRBJ2-7, with 10 nucleotides matching TRBD2. CDR1 is SNHLY, CDR2 FYNNEI, per germline. The CDR3 has 15 amino acids. J was trimmed by 0 bases and V by 6 bases; bases with no gene match: 5. CDR3: CASRRSGGSSYEQYF. The CDR3 DNA reads TGTGCCAGCAGACGTAGCGGGGGGAGCTCCTACGAGCAGTACTTC.

The chain couples TRBV10-3 to TRBJ1-2, with 7 bases matching TRBD1. Germline lookup yields CDR1 ENHRY and CDR2 SYGVKD. Unmatched junction bases numbered 9, after V lost 4 bases and J lost 4 bases. The CDR3 consists of 15 residues. CDR3 loop: CAISGDSPKLYGYTF. The CDR3 bases are TGTGCCATCAGTGGGGACAGCCCCAAACTCTATGGCTACACCTTC.

This chain connects TRBV14 to TRBJ2-7; TRBD1 is a possible D gene (5 bases). Germline CDR1 and CDR2: SGHDN and FVKESK. The length of the CDR3 is 13 residues. V gave up 4 bases and J gave up 12 bases, with 19 bases separating them. The CDR3 DNA is TGTGCCAGCAGCCTCGGACAATCTGGGGCCCCGTACTTC. Protein sequence: CASSLGQSGAPYF. The variable domain in full, completed from reference TRBV14 and TRBJ2-7, reads EAGVTQFPSHSVIEKGQTVTLRCDPISGHDNLYWYRRVMGKEIKFLLHFVKESKQDESGMPNNRFLAERTGGTYSTLKVQPAELEDSGVYFCASSLGQSGAPYFGPGTRLTVT.